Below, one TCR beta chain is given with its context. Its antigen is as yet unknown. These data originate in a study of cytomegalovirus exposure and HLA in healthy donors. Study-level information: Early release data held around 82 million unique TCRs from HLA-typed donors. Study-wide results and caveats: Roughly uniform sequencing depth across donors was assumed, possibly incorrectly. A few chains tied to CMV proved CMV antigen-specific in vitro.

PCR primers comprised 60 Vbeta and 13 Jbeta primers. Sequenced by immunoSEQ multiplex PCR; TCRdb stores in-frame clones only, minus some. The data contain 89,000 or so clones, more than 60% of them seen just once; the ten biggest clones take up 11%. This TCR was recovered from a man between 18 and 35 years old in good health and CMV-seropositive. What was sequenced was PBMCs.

CDR3 region: CAISGQSGVTYEQYF. The CDR3 DNA is TGTGCCATCAGTGGGCAGAGCGGGGTAACCTACGAGCAGTACTTC. The V and J genes are TRBV10-3 and TRBJ2-7; 7 bases agree with TRBD2. This CDR3 contains 15 residues. Trimming took 4 bases from V and 2 from J; bases not matched to a gene: 8. The germline gives CDR1 ENHRY, CDR2 SYGVKD.